This TCR beta chain was recorded in a study of blood T cells in healthy people across ages. The CDR3 extends over 15 amino acids. CDR1 and CDR2 (germline): SEHNR, FQNEAQ (reference sequence). Concerning this clonotype: One end of the junction is discordant with germline, which a read error may explain.

A minimum of 7 million PBMCs was isolated per sample. The use of a sample-barcoded 5' primer and a J-beta primer mix characterized a second PCR of roughly 6 to 11 cycles. TCRdb independently ran MiXCR on the 5' RACE reads; one entry per CDR3 protein. The profile shows 760,000 or so distinct CDR3 sequences, roughly 25% of them singletons. The same data also contributed to another study, on T cells of mothers and their children.

The rearrangement uses TRBV7-9 and TRBJ2-6, with 7 bases lining up with TRBD1. Sequencing was done on a sample of blood. This TCR came from a boy aged 5-17 years in good health. DNA for the CDR3: TGTGCCAGCAGCGGATGGACAGGTGGGGCCGACGTCCTGACTTTC. Residues: CASSGWTGGADVLTF.